One and the same sample provided the 26 T cell receptor beta chains below, sequenced in a study of identical twins. TCRdb ran MiXCR on the 5' RACE reads and lists one entry per CDR3 protein. This sample has about 290,000 distinct CDR3 sequences; roughly 9.7% occur once, and the top ten carry approximately 7%. This sample was shared with a second study, whose subject was yellow fever vaccine responses in identical twins.

Input material: CD8+ T cells sorted from blood. The receptors derive from a woman younger than 30 in good health.

This clonotype showed up just a few times. This chain joins TRBV10-3 and TRBJ1-1, with D uncertain. Trimming took off 1 base at V and 2 bases at J, with 11 bases between the two ends. The CDR3 length is 15 residues. Germline V CDR1 and CDR2: ENHRY, SYGVKD. CDR3: CAISEWGDLNTEAFF. The CDR3 region has the DNA TGTGCCATCAGTGAGTGGGGAGATCTTAACACTGAAGCTTTCTTT.

This clonotype showed up many times. The rearrangement uses TRBV28 and TRBJ2-7; D is unclear. Trimming pared 6 bases from V and 2 bases from J, leaving 11 bases between. The germline V gene encodes CDR1 MDHEN and CDR2 SYDVKM. The CDR3 extends over 13 amino acids. This CDR3 reads CASRTDPTYEQYF. CDR3 DNA sequence: TGTGCCAGCAGAACGGATCCCACCTACGAGCAGTACTTC. The full variable domain, completed using reference TRBV28 and TRBJ2-7, is DVKVTQSSRYLVKRTGEKVFLECVQDMDHENMFWYRQDPGLGLRLIYFSYDVKMKEKGDIPEGYSVSREKKERFSLILESASTNQTSMYLCASRTDPTYEQYFGPGTRLTVT.

This clonotype was detected ten times or more. This chain uses TRBV3-1 with TRBJ2-1, with TRBD1 matching over 8 bases. This CDR3 contains 13 residues. Germline CDR1 LGHDT, CDR2 YNNKEL (reference sequence). V shed 3 bases and J 6 bases; nucleotides not matched to a gene: 1. The CDR3 nucleotides read TGTGCCAGCAGCCACAGGGGGCTCAATGAGCAGTTCTTC. Its protein is CASSHRGLNEQFF.

There are many counts of this clonotype. This chain links TRBV29-1 with TRBJ2-3; TRBD1 aligns across 9 bases. This CDR3 comprises 15 residues. Germline CDR1 SQVTM, CDR2 ANQGSEA. V was clipped by 4 bases and J by 2 bases; unmatched bases: 7. For the CDR3, the DNA is TGCAGCGTTGGCCCGGGACAGGGTGACACAGATACGCAGTATTTT. It translates to CSVGPGQGDTDTQYF.

This clonotype was found many times. This chain joins TRBV5-5 and TRBJ1-5; 7 bases agree with TRBD1. Unmatched junction bases numbered 7, after V lost 0 bases and J lost 7 bases. Germline V lookup: CDR1 SGHKS, CDR2 YYEKEE (reference sequence). This CDR3 is built from 15 residues. As DNA, the CDR3 is TGTGCCAGCAGCTTGGGTAGTTCAGGGGGGCAGCCCCAGCATTTT. Protein sequence: CASSLGSSGGQPQHF.

V is TRBV27 and J is TRBJ1-1, with D hard to call. Trimming took off 2 bases at V and 13 bases at J, with 17 bases between the two ends. Per the germline V gene, CDR1 is MNHEY and CDR2 is SMNVEV (reference sequence). The CDR3 length is 13 residues. CDR3 DNA: TGTGCCAGCAGTTTAAGCCCGACGTTACCTGGTTTCTTT. Amino acid sequence: CASSLSPTLPGFF.

Ten or more counts support this clonotype. J is TRBJ2-1 and V is TRBV18, with D possibly matching TRBD2 (6 bases). Germline CDR1 is KGHSH and CDR2 is LQKENI. Trimming cost V 3 bases and J 0 bases, with 15 bases left between them. CDR3 length equals 17 residues. The CDR3 spells CASSPMSLADSYNEQFF. The CDR3 coding sequence is TGTGCCAGCTCACCTATGTCACTAGCTGACTCCTACAATGAGCAGTTCTTC.

The chain employs TRBV13 and TRBJ2-7, with TRBD1 matching over 8 bases. There are 16 residues in the CDR3. Germline CDR1 PRHDT, CDR2 FYEKMQ (reference sequence). V gave up 2 bases and J gave up 6 bases; unmatched junction bases: 12. CDR3 nucleotides: TGTGCCAGCAGCTTACGCTCCGCAGGGGGCATCGGCGAGCAGTACTTC. It translates to CASSLRSAGGIGEQYF.

This clonotype turned up a few times. The rearrangement links TRBV27 to TRBJ2-7, with 9 positions matching TRBD1. The CDR3 is made up of 13 amino acids. After removal of 8 bases from V and 5 bases from J, the junction contained 7 bases not matched to a gene. Germline V gene sequence: CDR1 MNHEY, CDR2 SMNVEV (reference sequence). CDR3 coding DNA: TGTGCCAGCGGCATCACAGGGGGCGACGAGCAGTACTTC. It translates to CASGITGGDEQYF.

This clonotype was seen more than once but under ten times. This chain joins TRBV28 and TRBJ2-7; D is perhaps TRBD1 (5 bases). Trimming left V 6 bases short and J 5 bases short, with 11 bases between. Germline CDR1 reads MDHEN; CDR2 reads SYDVKM. This CDR3 region has 12 residues. CDR3 residues: CASSQPRDEQYF. CDR3 nucleotides: TGTGCCAGCAGCCAACCCAGGGACGAGCAGTACTTC.

This clonotype was observed a few times. Sequence at one end of the junction differs from germline and may be a read error. In nucleotides, the CDR3 is TGCAGCGCTGAAGGTGAAAAACTGTTTTTT. Its translation: CSAEGEKLFF. This rearrangement joins TRBV29-1 to TRBJ1-4; no reliable D call. CDR1 and CDR2 (germline): SQVTM, ANQGSEA. The CDR3 loop spans 10 amino acids.

The gene calls are TRBV3-1 and TRBJ2-2, with D uncertain. Germline V CDR1 and CDR2: LGHDT, YNNKEL (reference sequence). The CDR3 is 13 amino acids. V was pared by 0 bases and J by 1 base, with 0 bases between. As DNA, the CDR3 is TGTGCCAGCAGCCAAGAGAACACCGGGGAGCTGTTTTTT. It yields the protein CASSQENTGELFF. The variable domain in full, with the rest retrieved from reference TRBV3-1 and TRBJ2-2, is DTAVSQTPKYLVTQMGNDKSIKCEQNLGHDTMYWYKQDSKKFLKIMFSYNNKELIINETVPNRFSPKSPDKAHLNLHINSLELGDSAVYFCASSQENTGELFFGEGSRLTVL.

In its sample, this clonotype was seen a few times. The chain recombines TRBV5-1 with TRBJ2-7; 7 bases fit TRBD1. V lost 5 bases to trimming and J lost 2 bases; unmatched junction nucleotides: 4. CDR1 is SGHRS and CDR2 is YFSETQ in the germline V gene. This CDR3 has 13 residues. The chain's CDR3 is CASSETGTYEQYF. The CDR3 DNA is TGCGCCAGCAGTGAGACAGGGACCTACGAGCAGTACTTC.

The chain uses TRBV28 and TRBJ1-6; D not certain. Trimming took off 4 bases at V and 5 bases at J, with 18 bases between the two ends. The CDR3 runs to 17 residues. Germline CDR1 is MDHEN and CDR2 is SYDVKM. The CDR3 DNA sequence: TGTGCCAGCAGTTCAAACAGCCCCCACCAAAATAATTCACCCCTCCACTTT. This codes for CASSSNSPHQNNSPLHF.

This clonotype appeared a few times. The CDR3 loop is CSVRTTEAFF. CDR3 coding DNA: TGCAGCGTGAGGACTACTGAAGCTTTCTTT. The chain couples TRBV29-1 to TRBJ1-1, with unresolved D. V was trimmed by 6 bases and J by 5 bases, leaving 7 bases between them. Germline V gives CDR1 SQVTM, CDR2 ANQGSEA. The CDR3 spans 10 residues.

This clonotype was found many times. This chain connects TRBV2 to TRBJ2-1; 11 bases align to TRBD1. Trimming removed 1 base from V and 10 bases from J; junction bases left unmatched: 3. Germline loops: CDR1 SNHLY, CDR2 FYNNEI. The CDR3 sequence is 14 residues long. CDR3 nucleotide sequence: TGTGCCAGCAGTGAAGGGACAGGGGGCTGGGAGCAGTTCTTC. Translating it yields CASSEGTGGWEQFF.

This clonotype has a count of ten or more. This rearrangement joins TRBV6-5 to TRBJ2-2; D may be TRBD1 (5 bases). This CDR3 is built from 14 residues. Trimming stripped 2 bases from V and 5 bases from J, with 9 bases between. Germline V gives CDR1 MNHEY, CDR2 SVGAGI. This CDR3 reads CASSYRQGTGELFF. CDR3 coding DNA: TGTGCCAGCAGTTACCGGCAGGGAACCGGGGAGCTGTTTTTT.

This clonotype was seen a few times. V gene TRBV11-2 combines with J gene TRBJ2-2, with 7 bases matching TRBD2. With V trimmed by 3 bases and J by 3 bases, 10 bases remained unmatched. Looked up from germline, CDR1 is SGHAT and CDR2 is FQNNGV. The CDR3 has 17 residues. The CDR3 region has the DNA TGTGCCAGCAGCTTTTTCAAGGGAGGGCTTGACACCGGGGAGCTGTTTTTT. Its protein product is CASSFFKGGLDTGELFF.

This clonotype was counted between two and nine times. The chain carries TRBV6-5 and TRBJ2-3, with D perhaps being TRBD1 or TRBD2 (7 bases each). Germline CDR1 and CDR2: MNHEY and SVGAGI. This CDR3 region has 15 residues. The V end was cut by 2 bases, the J end by 3 bases, with 12 bases between. The CDR3 loop reads CASSYGQGGTDTQYF. The CDR3 DNA reads as TGTGCCAGCAGTTACGGGCAGGGGGGGACAGATACGCAGTATTTT.

The chain couples TRBV7-2 to TRBJ2-7; D not certain. The V end was cut by 0 bases, the J end by 0 bases, with 6 bases between. CDR1 is SGHTA, CDR2 FQGNSA, per germline. The CDR3 has 14 amino acids. CDR3: CASSLAPLSYEQYF. CDR3 DNA: TGTGCCAGCAGCTTAGCCCCCCTCTCCTACGAGCAGTACTTC.

This clonotype was counted only a few times. The genes are TRBV28 and TRBJ2-1, with unresolved D. Germline V gene sequence: CDR1 MDHEN, CDR2 SYDVKM. V was trimmed by 5 bases and J by 7 bases, leaving 12 bases between them. The CDR3 covers 13 residues. The CDR3 loop is CASSPTPRNEQFF. The CDR3, as DNA: TGTGCCAGCAGTCCTACCCCCAGGAATGAGCAGTTCTTC.

V gene TRBV11-2 combines with J gene TRBJ2-7, with D unresolved. Germline CDR1 and CDR2: SGHAT and FQNNGV. Deletions cut 4 bases from V and 2 bases from J, with 24 bases between. The CDR3 is made up of 18 amino acids. The DNA for the CDR3 is TGTGCCAGCAGCTCCGATCGTTTGGGTAGCCGACGACCCTACGAGCAGTACTTC. The encoded protein is CASSSDRLGSRRPYEQYF. Using reference TRBV11-2 and TRBJ2-7 for the parts outside the CDR3, the full variable domain is EAGVAQSPRYKIIEKRQSVAFWCNPISGHATLYWYQQILGQGPKLLIQFQNNGVVDDSQLPKDRFSAERLKGVDSTLKIQPAKLEDSAVYLCASSSDRLGSRRPYEQYFGPGTRLTVT.

This clonotype was detected ten times or more. The chain couples TRBV7-6 to TRBJ2-3; D not certain. Germline-derived CDR1 and CDR2 are SGHVS and FNYEAQ. The CDR3 runs to 12 residues. Trimming left V 1 base short and J 4 bases short, with 3 bases between. CDR3 bases: TGTGCCAGCAGCTTAGACCCAGATACGCAGTATTTT. As protein: CASSLDPDTQYF.

This clonotype was observed many times. The CDR3 sequence: CSVEGRDHEQFF. The CDR3 DNA follows: TGCAGCGTTGAAGGTAGGGATCATGAGCAGTTCTTC. The J gene is TRBJ2-1, the V gene TRBV29-1; no clear D gene. The V end was cut by 1 base, the J end by 8 bases, with 9 bases between. The CDR3 spans 12 residues. The germline gives CDR1 SQVTM, CDR2 ANQGSEA.

This clonotype appeared many times. The chain recombines TRBV28 with TRBJ2-3; TRBD1 is a possible D gene (6 bases). The V gene's germline CDR1 is MDHEN and CDR2 SYDVKM. V lost 7 bases and J 2 bases, leaving 22 bases between the germline ends. This CDR3 has 17 residues. CDR3 in amino acids: CASTFSTQGSNTDTQYF. The CDR3 DNA sequence: TGTGCCAGCACCTTTTCCACCCAGGGGTCAAACACAGATACGCAGTATTTT. Looking up the rest from reference TRBV28 and TRBJ2-3 gives the full variable domain: DVKVTQSSRYLVKRTGEKVFLECVQDMDHENMFWYRQDPGLGLRLIYFSYDVKMKEKGDIPEGYSVSREKKERFSLILESASTNQTSMYLCASTFSTQGSNTDTQYFGPGTRLTVL.

This clonotype was seen a few times. The chain joins TRBV10-2 to TRBJ2-2; weak D call: TRBD1 (5 bases). The CDR3 has 15 amino acids. The germline CDR1 and CDR2 sequences are WSHSY and SAAADI. V dropped 6 bases and J dropped 6 bases, with 17 bases sitting between them. The CDR3 DNA is TGCGCCAGCAGCGGAGTAGGGTTGGGGCCCGGGGAGCTGTTTTTT. Residues: CASSGVGLGPGELFF.